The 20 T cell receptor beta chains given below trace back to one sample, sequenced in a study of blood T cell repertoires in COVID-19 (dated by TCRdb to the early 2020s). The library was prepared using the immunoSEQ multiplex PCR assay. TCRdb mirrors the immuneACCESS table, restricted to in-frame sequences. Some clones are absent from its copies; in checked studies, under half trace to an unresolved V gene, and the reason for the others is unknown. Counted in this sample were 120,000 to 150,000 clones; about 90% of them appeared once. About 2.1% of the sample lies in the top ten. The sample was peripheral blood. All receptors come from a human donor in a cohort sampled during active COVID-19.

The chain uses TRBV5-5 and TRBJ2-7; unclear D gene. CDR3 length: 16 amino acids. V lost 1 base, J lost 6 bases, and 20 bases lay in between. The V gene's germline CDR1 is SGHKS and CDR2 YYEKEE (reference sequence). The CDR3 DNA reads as TGTGCCAGCAGCTTGTTTACGAAAACATTCCCCCGCGAGCAGTACTTC. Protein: CASSLFTKTFPREQYF.

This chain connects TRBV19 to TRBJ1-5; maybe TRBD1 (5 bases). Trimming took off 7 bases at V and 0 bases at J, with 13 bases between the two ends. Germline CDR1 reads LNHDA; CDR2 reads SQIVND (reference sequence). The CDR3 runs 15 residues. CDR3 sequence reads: CASTWDLNSNQPQHF. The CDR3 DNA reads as TGTGCCAGTACCTGGGACTTAAATAGCAATCAGCCCCAGCATTTT.

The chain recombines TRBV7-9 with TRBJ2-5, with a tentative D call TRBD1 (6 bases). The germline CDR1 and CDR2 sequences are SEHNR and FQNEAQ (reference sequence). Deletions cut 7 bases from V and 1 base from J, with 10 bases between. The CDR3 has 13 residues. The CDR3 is CASIDRTQETQYF. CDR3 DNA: TGTGCCAGCATAGACAGGACCCAAGAGACCCAGTACTTC.

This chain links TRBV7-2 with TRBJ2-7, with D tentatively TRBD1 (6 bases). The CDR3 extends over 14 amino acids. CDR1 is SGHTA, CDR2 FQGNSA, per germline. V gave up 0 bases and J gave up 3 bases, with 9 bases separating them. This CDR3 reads CASSLAGGNYEQYF. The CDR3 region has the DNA TGTGCCAGCAGCTTAGCAGGGGGAAACTACGAGCAGTACTTC.

The CDR3 region has the DNA TGTGCCAGCTCACCCAGCGGGGCCTCTGGAAACACCATATATTTT. Translating gives CASSPSGASGNTIYF. V is TRBV18 and J is TRBJ1-3, with D possibly being TRBD1 (5 bases). CDR3 size: 15 residues. CDR1 and CDR2 (germline): KGHSH, LQKENI. Trimming pared 3 bases from V and 0 bases from J, leaving 9 bases between.

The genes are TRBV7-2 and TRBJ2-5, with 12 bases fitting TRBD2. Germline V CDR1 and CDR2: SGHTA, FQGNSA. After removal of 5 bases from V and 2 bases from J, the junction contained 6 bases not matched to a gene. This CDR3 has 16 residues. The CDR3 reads CASSLGLAGTQETQYF. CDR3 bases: TGTGCCAGCAGCCTAGGACTAGCGGGAACTCAAGAGACCCAGTACTTC.

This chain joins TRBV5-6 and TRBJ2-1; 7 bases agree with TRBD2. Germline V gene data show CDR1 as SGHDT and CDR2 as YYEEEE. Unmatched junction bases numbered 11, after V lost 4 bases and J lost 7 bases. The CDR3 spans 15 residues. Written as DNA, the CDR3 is TGTGCCAGCAGCCTCCCCGGGGGGAGAGCTAATGAGCAGTTCTTC. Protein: CASSLPGGRANEQFF.

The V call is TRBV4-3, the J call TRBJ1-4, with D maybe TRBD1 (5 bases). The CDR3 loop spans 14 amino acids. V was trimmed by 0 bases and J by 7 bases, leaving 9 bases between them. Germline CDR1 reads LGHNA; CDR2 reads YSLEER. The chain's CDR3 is CASSQDFQGEKLFF. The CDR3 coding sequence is TGCGCCAGCAGCCAAGATTTTCAGGGTGAAAAACTGTTTTTT.

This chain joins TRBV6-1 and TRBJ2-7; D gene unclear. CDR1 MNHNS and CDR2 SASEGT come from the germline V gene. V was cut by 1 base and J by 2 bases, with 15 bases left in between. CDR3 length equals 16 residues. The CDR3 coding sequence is TGTGCCAGCAGTGAAGATCGCGGTGCGTTCGCCTACGAGCAGTACTTC. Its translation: CASSEDRGAFAYEQYF.

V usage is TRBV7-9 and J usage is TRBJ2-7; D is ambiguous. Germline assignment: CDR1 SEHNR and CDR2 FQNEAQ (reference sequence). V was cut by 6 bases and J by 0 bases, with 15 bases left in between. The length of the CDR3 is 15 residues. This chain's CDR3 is CASRIAGQDSYEQYF. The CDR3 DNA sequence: TGTGCCAGCAGGATCGCCGGTCAGGACTCCTACGAGCAGTACTTC.

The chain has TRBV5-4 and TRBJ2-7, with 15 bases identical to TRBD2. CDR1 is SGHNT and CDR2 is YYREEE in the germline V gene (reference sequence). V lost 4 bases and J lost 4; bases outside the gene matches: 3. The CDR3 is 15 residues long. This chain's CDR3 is CASSRTSGGAYEQYF. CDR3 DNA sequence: TGTGCCAGCAGCAGGACTAGCGGGGGGGCTTACGAGCAGTACTTC.

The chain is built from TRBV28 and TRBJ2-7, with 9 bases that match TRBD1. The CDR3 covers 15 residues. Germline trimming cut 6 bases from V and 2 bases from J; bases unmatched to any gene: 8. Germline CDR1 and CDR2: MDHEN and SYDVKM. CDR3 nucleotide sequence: TGTGCCAGCAGCCAATCCGGGACAGGGACCTACGAGCAGTACTTC. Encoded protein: CASSQSGTGTYEQYF.

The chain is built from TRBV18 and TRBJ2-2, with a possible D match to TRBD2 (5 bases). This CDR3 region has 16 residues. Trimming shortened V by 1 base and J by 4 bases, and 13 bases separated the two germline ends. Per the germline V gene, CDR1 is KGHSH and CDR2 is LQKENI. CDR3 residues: CASSPRKGAFTGELFF. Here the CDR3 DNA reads TGTGCCAGCTCACCACGGAAGGGAGCTTTCACCGGGGAGCTGTTTTTT.

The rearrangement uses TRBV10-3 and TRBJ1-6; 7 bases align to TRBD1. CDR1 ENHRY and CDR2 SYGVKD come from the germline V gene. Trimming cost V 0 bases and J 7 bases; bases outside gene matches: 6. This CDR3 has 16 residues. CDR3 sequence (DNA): TGTGCCATCAGTGAGTCGATGACAGGGACCAATTCACCCCTCCACTTT. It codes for CAISESMTGTNSPLHF.

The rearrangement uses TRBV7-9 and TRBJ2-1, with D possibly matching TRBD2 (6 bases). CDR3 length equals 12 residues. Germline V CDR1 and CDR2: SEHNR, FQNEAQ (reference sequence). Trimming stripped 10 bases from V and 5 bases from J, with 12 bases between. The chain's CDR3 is CATAPGDNEQFF. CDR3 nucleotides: TGTGCCACCGCCCCGGGGGACAATGAGCAGTTCTTC.

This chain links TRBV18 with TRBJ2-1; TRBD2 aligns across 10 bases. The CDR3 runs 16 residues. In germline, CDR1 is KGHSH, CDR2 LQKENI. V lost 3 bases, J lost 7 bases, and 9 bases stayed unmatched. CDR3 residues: CASSPAGSGRINEQFF. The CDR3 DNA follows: TGTGCCAGCTCACCCGCGGGTAGCGGGAGGATTAATGAGCAGTTCTTC.

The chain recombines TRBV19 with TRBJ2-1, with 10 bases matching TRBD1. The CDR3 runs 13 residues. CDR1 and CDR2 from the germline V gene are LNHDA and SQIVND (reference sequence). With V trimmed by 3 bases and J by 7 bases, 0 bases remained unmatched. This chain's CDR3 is CASSMGQGNEQFF. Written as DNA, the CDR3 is TGTGCCAGTAGTATGGGACAGGGGAATGAGCAGTTCTTC.

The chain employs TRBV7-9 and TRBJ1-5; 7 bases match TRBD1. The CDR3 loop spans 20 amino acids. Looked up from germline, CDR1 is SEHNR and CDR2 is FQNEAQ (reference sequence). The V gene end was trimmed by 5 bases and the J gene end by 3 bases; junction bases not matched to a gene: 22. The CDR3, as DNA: TGTGCCAGCAGCAATCCGGGACAGAGTCCGGGTGGAGACCCCAATCAGCCCCAGCATTTT. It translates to CASSNPGQSPGGDPNQPQHF.

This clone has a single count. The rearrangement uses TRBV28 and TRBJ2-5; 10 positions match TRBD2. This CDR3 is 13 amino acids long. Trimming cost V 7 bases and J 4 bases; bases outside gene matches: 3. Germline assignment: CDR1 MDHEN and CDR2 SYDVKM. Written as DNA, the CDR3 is TGTGCCAGCACCAGCGGGAGGGGAGAGACCCAGTACTTC. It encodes CASTSGRGETQYF.

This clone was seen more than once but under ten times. The CDR3 nucleotides read TGCAGCGCTATTACAGGAGCAACTAATGAAAAACTGTTTTTT. As protein: CSAITGATNEKLFF. The gene calls are TRBV29-1 and TRBJ1-4; a possible D gene is TRBD1 (5 bases). Germline CDR1 reads SQVTM; CDR2 reads ANQGSEA. The CDR3 consists of 14 residues. The V gene lost 7 bases and the J gene lost 0 bases, with 12 bases spanning the gap. Full variable domain (rest looked up from reference TRBV29-1 and TRBJ1-4): SAVISQKPSRDICQRGTSLTIQCQVDSQVTMMFWYRQQPGQSLTLIATANQGSEATYESGFVIDKFPISRPNLTFSTLTVSNMSPEDSSIYLCSAITGATNEKLFFGSGTQLSVL.